The next 30 T cell receptor beta chains were all read from a single sample in a study of OX40 agonist ivuxolimab in advanced cancers. Libraries were prepared by immunoSEQ multiplex PCR; TCRdb keeps only in-frame clonotypes and omits some of them. This table has 75,000 to 90,000 clones, approximately 88% appearing once. The starting material was CD4+ or CD8+ T cells sorted from blood, obtained in a trial of the OX40 agonist ivuxolimab. The receptors derive from an adult with an advanced solid tumor such as melanoma, head and neck, liver or kidney cancer.

This clone has only one observation. This chain joins TRBV6-6 and TRBJ2-3; D ambiguous. V was cut by 2 bases and J by 3 bases, with 15 bases left in between. The CDR3 consists of 16 residues. Germline-derived CDR1 and CDR2 are MNHNY and SVGAGI (reference sequence). The CDR3 sequence is CASSYGRQPQTDTQYF. In DNA form, the CDR3 reads TGTGCCAGCAGTTACGGTCGGCAGCCCCAAACAGATACGCAGTATTTT.

V usage is TRBV10-2 and J usage is TRBJ2-1; D uncertain. CDR3 length equals 13 residues. V was clipped by 2 bases and J by 7 bases, with 9 bases between them. Germline CDR1 and CDR2: WSHSY and SAAADI. CDR3 in DNA: TGCGCCAGCAGTGAGCCCATCATAAATGAGCAGTTCTTC. This translates into CASSEPIINEQFF.

V and J are TRBV11-2 and TRBJ1-5, with D perhaps matching TRBD1 (6 bases). Germline CDR1 SGHAT, CDR2 FQNNGV. Trimming stripped 3 bases from V and 4 bases from J, with 7 bases between. The CDR3 is 13 residues long. CDR3 DNA sequence: TGTGCCAGCAGCTTTGACAGGAATCAGCCCCAGCATTTT. The encoded protein is CASSFDRNQPQHF.

V and J are TRBV19 and TRBJ1-1, with a possible D match to TRBD1 (5 bases). CDR1 is LNHDA, CDR2 SQIVND, per germline (reference sequence). V dropped 6 bases and J dropped 7 bases, with 21 bases sitting between them. The CDR3 extends over 15 amino acids. The CDR3 sequence is CASRRIGAGKDEAFF. The CDR3 DNA reads TGTGCCAGTAGGAGGATCGGGGCAGGGAAGGATGAAGCTTTCTTT.

The chain employs TRBV2 and TRBJ2-3, with D unresolved. V lost 5 bases, J lost 0 bases, and 9 bases lay in between. The CDR3 runs 14 residues. CDR1 is SNHLY and CDR2 is FYNNEI in the germline V gene. The DNA of the CDR3 is TGTGCCAGCAGTTTGGCTTCTAGCACAGATACGCAGTATTTT. Protein: CASSLASSTDTQYF.

This clone was recorded once. The chain recombines TRBV6-4 with TRBJ1-1; 9 bases fit TRBD1. CDR3 length: 14 amino acids. CDR1 and CDR2 from the germline V gene are MRHNA and SNTAGT. Trimming at V came to 6 bases and at J to 6 bases, leaving 8 bases not matched to a gene. Here the CDR3 DNA reads TGTGCCAGCAGACGTTTACAGGGGGCTCCTGAAGCTTTCTTT. Amino acids: CASRRLQGAPEAFF.

The rearrangement uses TRBV6-1 and TRBJ1-2; the D is unclear. Between the trimmed V and J ends, which lost 2 bases and 4 bases, there was a span of 11 bases. Germline CDR1 is MNHNS and CDR2 is SASEGT. The CDR3 runs to 14 residues. CDR3 amino acids: CASSEWTGSYGYTF. CDR3 bases: TGTGCCAGCAGTGAATGGACGGGAAGCTATGGCTACACCTTC.

This clone was observed a handful of times. The rearrangement links TRBV2 to TRBJ2-7; TRBD2 matches 9 bases. Germline-derived CDR1 and CDR2 are SNHLY and FYNNEI. The CDR3 totals 15 residues. J was trimmed by 2 bases and V by 7 bases; bases with no gene match: 9. The CDR3: CASILGLASAYEQYF. In DNA form, the CDR3 reads TGTGCCAGCATCCTGGGACTAGCCTCGGCCTACGAGCAGTACTTC.

The genes are TRBV7-3 and TRBJ2-1; D is unresolved. CDR1 and CDR2 from the germline V gene are SGHTA and FQGTGA. The germline V and J ends were trimmed by 3 bases and 8 bases, with 17 bases remaining between them. The CDR3 contains 15 residues. The DNA of the CDR3 is TGTGCCAGCAGCTTTGGTCCGGTACATACGGATGAGCAGTTCTTC. Amino acids: CASSFGPVHTDEQFF. The full variable domain, rest sourced from reference TRBV7-3 and TRBJ2-1, is GAGVSQTPSNKVTEKGKYVELRCDPISGHTALYWYRQSLGQGPEFLIYFQGTGAADDSGLPNDRFFAVRPEGSVSTLKIQRTERGDSAVYLCASSFGPVHTDEQFFGPGTRLTVL.

This chain joins TRBV2 and TRBJ2-2; 8 bases line up with TRBD1. The CDR3 is made up of 16 amino acids. V lost 7 bases, J lost 7 bases, and 14 bases stayed unmatched. Germline CDR1 and CDR2: SNHLY and FYNNEI. The chain's CDR3 is CASIGATGEKGGELFF. The CDR3 DNA follows: TGTGCCAGCATTGGCGCGACAGGGGAGAAGGGCGGGGAGCTGTTTTTT.

This chain's CDR3 is CASTDGSRSTDTQYF. The CDR3 DNA reads TGTGCCAGTACCGACGGGAGCAGGAGCACAGATACGCAGTATTTT. The V call is TRBV19, the J call TRBJ2-3, with D possibly being TRBD2 (6 bases). Trimming removed 7 bases at V and 0 bases at J, with 14 bases between. Per germline, CDR1 LNHDA and CDR2 SQIVND (reference sequence). The CDR3 runs to 15 residues. Supplemented by reference TRBV19 and TRBJ2-3, the full variable domain reads DGGITQSPKYLFRKEGQNVTLSCEQNLNHDAMYWYRQDPGQGLRLIYYSQIVNDFQKGDIAEGYSVSREKKESFPLTVTSAQKNPTAFYLCASTDGSRSTDTQYFGPGTRLTVL.

This clone has just one count. The chain employs TRBV6-5 and TRBJ2-1, with D hard to call. Germline V gene data show CDR1 as MNHEY and CDR2 as SVGAGI. The CDR3 is made up of 14 amino acids. Trimming shortened V by 6 bases and J by 8 bases, and 17 bases separated the two germline ends. CDR3 nucleotide sequence: TGTGCCAGCAGCCGGGCCCTTGGAATTTATGAGCAGTTCTTC. It specifies CASSRALGIYEQFF.

This clone was recorded a few times. The rearrangement uses TRBV27 and TRBJ2-7; 10 nucleotides line up with TRBD2. The CDR3 extends over 15 amino acids. CDR1 is MNHEY, CDR2 SMNVEV, per germline (reference sequence). The V segment lost 6 bases and the J segment 0 bases; nucleotides outside the gene matches: 5. The CDR3 is CASSYSGGTSYEQYF. The DNA of the CDR3 is TGTGCCAGCAGCTATAGCGGGGGGACCTCCTACGAGCAGTACTTC.

This chain uses TRBV27 with TRBJ1-1; D is perhaps TRBD1 (5 bases). The germline V gene encodes CDR1 MNHEY and CDR2 SMNVEV (reference sequence). The CDR3 extends over 14 amino acids. V lost 7 bases and J lost 1, with 13 bases in between. The CDR3 region is CASTPGRGNTEAFF. The CDR3 DNA is TGTGCCAGCACCCCGGGACGGGGGAACACTGAAGCTTTCTTT.

The chain carries TRBV11-2 and TRBJ2-7, with 15 bases aligning to TRBD2. Germline V CDR1 and CDR2: SGHAT, FQNNGV. The CDR3 loop spans 19 amino acids. V lost 5 bases to trimming and J lost 0 bases; unmatched junction nucleotides: 11. The CDR3 DNA is TGTGCCAGCAGCATTCGACCGGGACTAGCGGGAGGAAGCTCCTACGAGCAGTACTTC. Its translation: CASSIRPGLAGGSSYEQYF.

This sequence joins TRBV6-5 and TRBJ2-2, with D uncertain. This CDR3 comprises 15 residues. Germline loops: CDR1 MNHEY, CDR2 SVGAGI. With 8 bases removed from V and 0 bases from J, the gap between germline ends came to 13 bases. CDR3 protein: CASWGGDANTGELFF. The CDR3 region has the DNA TGTGCCAGCTGGGGTGGAGACGCGAACACCGGGGAGCTGTTTTTT.

V is TRBV9 and J is TRBJ1-3; D remains ambiguous. The ends were cut back, 0 bases at V and 2 bases at J, with 3 bases in the middle. The CDR3 extends over 13 amino acids. CDR1 and CDR2 from the germline V gene are SGDLS and YYNGEE. CDR3 in DNA: TGTGCCAGCAGCGTAGACACTGGAAACACCATATATTTT. As protein: CASSVDTGNTIYF.

The chain combines TRBV6-4 with TRBJ2-2; D may match TRBD1 or TRBD2 (5 bases each). Looked up from germline, CDR1 is MRHNA and CDR2 is SNTAGT. CDR3 length equals 14 residues. V lost 0 bases to trimming and J lost 7 bases, with 9 bases between them. This chain's CDR3 is CASSDSRGDGELFF. For the CDR3, the DNA is TGTGCCAGCAGTGACTCAAGAGGGGACGGGGAGCTGTTTTTT.

The chain recombines TRBV5-1 with TRBJ2-3; no clear D gene. Trimming shortened V by 4 bases and J by 4 bases, and 22 bases separated the two germline ends. Germline-derived CDR1 and CDR2 are SGHRS and YFSETQ. There are 17 residues in the CDR3. The CDR3: CASSRVPLGETADTQYF. DNA of the CDR3: TGCGCCAGCAGCCGCGTCCCGCTAGGAGAGACGGCAGATACGCAGTATTTT.

This clone appeared once. V is TRBV6-5 and J is TRBJ1-2; weak D call: TRBD1 (5 bases). Germline CDR1 is MNHEY and CDR2 is SVGAGI. The CDR3 has 13 amino acids. Trimming took 7 bases from V and 4 from J, leaving 13 bases between them. The DNA for the CDR3 is TGTGCCAGCACCCTGGGACTAACCTATGGCTACACCTTC. It is translated as CASTLGLTYGYTF.

This clone was counted between two and nine times. The chain has TRBV29-1 and TRBJ1-4, with 7 nucleotides matching TRBD1. Trimming cost V 4 bases and J 8 bases; bases outside gene matches: 4. CDR1 and CDR2 from the germline V gene are SQVTM and ANQGSEA. The length of the CDR3 is 12 residues. Here the CDR3 reads CSVGQGGEKLFF. The CDR3 nucleotides read TGCAGCGTTGGACAGGGTGGGGAAAAACTGTTTTTT.

This clone showed up just a few times. The chain uses TRBV29-1 and TRBJ1-2; D unresolved. CDR3 length equals 12 residues. V gave up 7 bases and J gave up 7 bases, with 16 bases separating them. The germline gives CDR1 SQVTM, CDR2 ANQGSEA. The DNA of the CDR3 is TGCAGCGCAACTCAGGACCTGTCTGGCTACACCTTC. This codes for CSATQDLSGYTF.

The chain has TRBV4-1 and TRBJ2-1, with 10 bases identical to TRBD2. The V gene end was trimmed by 3 bases and the J gene end by 5 bases; junction bases not matched to a gene: 16. The CDR3 runs to 19 residues. Germline V gene sequence: CDR1 MGHRA, CDR2 YSYEKL. CDR3 loop: CASSHPRRLAGVVNNEQFF. In nucleotides, the CDR3 is TGCGCCAGCAGCCACCCTAGGCGTCTAGCGGGAGTCGTTAACAATGAGCAGTTCTTC.

This chain joins TRBV7-8 and TRBJ1-3; D gene uncertain. This CDR3 has 13 amino acids. The germline V gene has CDR1 SGHVS and CDR2 FQNEAQ. V lost 1 base to trimming and J lost 4 bases, with 5 bases between them. CDR3 DNA sequence: TGTGCCAGCAGCTTAGGCGTGGGAAACACCATATATTTT. It is translated as CASSLGVGNTIYF.

This sequence joins TRBV10-3 and TRBJ1-1; D is possibly TRBD1 (5 bases). Germline values: CDR1 ENHRY, CDR2 SYGVKD. The length of the CDR3 is 14 residues. Between the trimmed V and J ends, which lost 6 bases and 0 bases, there was a span of 11 bases. In nucleotides, the CDR3 is TGTGCCATCAGCATGGGGGGGGTGAACACTGAAGCTTTCTTT. Protein product: CAISMGGVNTEAFF.

The CDR3 sequence is CASSPRARLANGELFF. CDR3 in DNA: TGCGCCAGCAGCCCCCGGGCCCGGCTAGCCAACGGGGAGCTGTTTTTT. The J gene is TRBJ2-2, the V gene TRBV5-1; TRBD2 might be the D (5 bases). Germline loops: CDR1 SGHRS, CDR2 YFSETQ. The CDR3 length is 16 residues. Trimming stripped 4 bases from V and 7 bases from J, with 20 bases between.

The V gene is TRBV4-3, the J gene TRBJ1-2, with D unclear. V lost 0 bases and J 0 bases, leaving 11 bases between the germline ends. CDR3 length: 16 amino acids. Germline CDR1 and CDR2: LGHNA and YSLEER. CDR3 DNA sequence: TGCGCCAGCAGCCAAGAACGAGGCAGGTCTAACTATGGCTACACCTTC. This sequence encodes CASSQERGRSNYGYTF.

The chain links TRBV30 to TRBJ2-6; D remains ambiguous. Germline V lookup: CDR1 GTSNPN, CDR2 SVGIG (reference sequence). V was cut by 2 bases and J by 0 bases, with 5 bases left in between. The length of the CDR3 is 14 residues. CDR3 region: CAWSYASGANVLTF. The CDR3 nucleotides read TGTGCCTGGAGTTATGCCTCTGGGGCCAACGTCCTGACTTTC.

The chain links TRBV19 to TRBJ1-1; 12 nucleotides align to TRBD1. The CDR3 sequence is 15 residues long. Germline assignment: CDR1 LNHDA and CDR2 SQIVND (reference sequence). V shed 7 bases, J shed 4 bases, and the junction held 7 bases outside the gene matches. CDR3 DNA: TGTGCCAGTACCCGGGGACAGGGGGCCGCCACTGAAGCTTTCTTT. It translates to CASTRGQGAATEAFF.

The chain recombines TRBV25-1 with TRBJ1-1; D ambiguous. Germline V CDR1 and CDR2: MGHDK, SYGVNS. Trimming pared 10 bases from V and 3 bases from J, leaving 15 bases between. This CDR3 has 13 residues. The CDR3 DNA sequence: TGTGCCAACACGACCCCCAAAGACACTGAAGCTTTCTTT. Amino acids: CANTTPKDTEAFF. The full variable domain, in which reference TRBV25-1 and TRBJ1-1 provide the parts outside the CDR3, is EADIYQTPRYLVIGTGKKITLECSQTMGHDKMYWYQQDPGMELHLIHYSYGVNSTEKGDLSSESTVSRIRTEHFPLTLESARPSHTSQYLCANTTPKDTEAFFGQGTRLTVV.